This T cell receptor beta chain appears in the sequencing data of a study of cytomegalovirus exposure and HLA in healthy donors. Study background: The same platform was used for the roughly 120 validation repertoires as for the 666 first-cohort repertoires, as reported in a later analysis. Findings and caveats of the study: Altogether, 170 or so TCR beta chains were recorded as cytomegalovirus-associated. The majority of TCR sequences were rare, yet some public TCRs appeared in many donors.

This CDR3 is 15 amino acids long. Trimming cost V 5 bases and J 1 base, with 12 bases left between them. Germline V gives CDR1 SGHRS, CDR2 YFSETQ. As concerns this clone: What it recognizes is unknown.

Among the 110 or so subjects of the validation cohort, separate from the approximately 700-subject first cohort, were the donors. Repertoires were generated with immunoSEQ multiplex PCR, while TCRdb's copy carries only in-frame clones and drops some. Altogether 110,000 to 150,000 clones are present, about nine tenths being singletons, with the ten largest covering about 6.7%. The V and J genes are TRBV5-1 and TRBJ2-2; no definite D call. The source is a woman aged 25 to 39 in good health and CMV-seropositive. Sequencing was performed on PBMCs. This CDR3 reads CASSYPGWNTGELFF. CDR3 DNA: TGCGCCAGCAGTTACCCGGGTTGGAACACCGGGGAGCTGTTTTTT.